This T cell receptor (beta chain) is drawn from a study of cytomegalovirus exposure and HLA in healthy donors. The PCR contained 60 Vbeta and 13 Jbeta primers. Only in-frame clones appear in the TCRdb table, and some are missing; sequencing was by immunoSEQ multiplex PCR. This repertoire shows about 160,000 clones, roughly 80% found once; its top ten account for 4.3%. Study outcomes and limitations: Later analysis identified a missense DCLRE1C variant that was linked to TCR beta V- and J-gene trimming. For most subjects, TCR beta sequences were reported to predict HLA-A and HLA-B alleles with accuracy. Three chains linked to CMV were shown in vitro to be specific for CMV antigens. Usually a TCR sequence was rare, but some public TCRs were found in many donors.

With respect to this clone: Antigen unknown.

The TCR comes from a man aged 40-49 years in good health and CMV-seronegative. The sample taken for sequencing was PBMCs.

CDR3 sequence reads: CASSVAGDRGGEQYF. In DNA, the CDR3 is TGTGCCAGCAGCGTAGCTGGGGACAGGGGGGGCGAGCAGTACTTC. The chain links TRBV9 to TRBJ2-7, with 11 bases identical to TRBD1. The CDR3 covers 15 residues. CDR1 is SGDLS and CDR2 is YYNGEE in the germline V gene. J lost 6 bases, V lost 0 bases, and 5 bases had no gene match.